The source of this TCR beta chain is a study of shared clonotypes between healthy human individuals. In the study overall: The donor pool was made up of two women and a few men aged 18 to 49.

As to this clone: Its specificity is unknown.

General study results and limits: Large sequencing depth failed to make sorted-subset sequencing complete, rarefaction showed.

Germline loops: CDR1 MDHEN, CDR2 SYDVKM. V lost 6 bases to trimming and J lost 5 bases; unmatched junction nucleotides: 15. This CDR3 has 16 amino acids. Here immunoSEQ multiplex PCR was the method, and the copy in TCRdb shows in-frame clones only, minus some. The sample has 2.3 million or so clones; more than 85% are singletons. The J gene is TRBJ2-7, the V gene TRBV28; 8 bases line up with TRBD1. The source of this sequence is a man aged 18 to 30 in good health. Some clones in this sample may be carry-over from other donors' samples. Sample: naive CD4+ T cells from PBMCs. Stated subset: CD45RA+ positively selected. This CDR3 is CASSTRREDRVNEQYF. The CDR3 nucleotides read TGTGCCAGCAGCACGCGAAGAGAGGACAGGGTGAACGAGCAGTACTTC.